A selection of T cell receptor beta chains follows, all from one sample in a study of cytotoxic CD8 clonotypes in ibrutinib-treated CLL. The protocol was immunoSEQ multiplex PCR, while the TCRdb copy is restricted to in-frame clones and leaves out a portion. The sample lists some 80,000 clones, roughly 77% seen once, with approximately 5.1% in the top ten. The sample was PBMCs, taken after 12 months of ibrutinib treatment. The receptors were gathered from a human donor with chronic lymphocytic leukemia. CDR3s include the opening cysteine and the closing phenylalanine or tryptophan. D genes are given only for firm matches. The size entry is marked missing in some rows and otherwise reads once, few, many or a size class.

cdr3_aa,cdr3_nt,v_call,j_call,d_call,clone_size
CASSLRTGPQYF,TGTGCCAGCAGCCTCCGGACAGGCCCCCAGTACTTC,TRBV28,TRBJ2-5,TRBD1,-
CASSSGLRGGYTF,TGTGCCAGCAGTTCAGGGCTTCGGGGGGGCTACACCTTC,TRBV28,TRBJ1-2,-,-
CASSPTVGEQYF,TGTGCCAGCTCACCTACCGTAGGGGAGCAGTACTTC,TRBV18,TRBJ2-7,-,-
CASSLAVGLAGLSPGFF,TGTGCCAGCAGCTTAGCAGTGGGACTAGCGGGTCTCTCTCCGGGGTTCTTC,TRBV7-9,TRBJ2-1,TRBD2,-
CASSVDVHQPQHF,TGTGCCAGCAGCGTAGATGTCCATCAGCCCCAGCATTTT,TRBV9,TRBJ1-5,-,-
CASSLSRTSGRTYEQYF,TGCGCCAGCAGCCTCTCCCGGACTAGCGGGAGGACCTACGAGCAGTACTTC,TRBV5-1,TRBJ2-7,TRBD2,-
CASSLGGASGSRGPDTQYF,TGTGCCAGCAGCTTGGGGGGGGCTAGCGGGAGTCGCGGGCCAGATACGCAGTATTTT,TRBV5-4,TRBJ2-3,TRBD2,-
CASSPSGAGGPVF,TGTGCCAGCAGCCCGTCAGGGGCGGGAGGGCCGGTCTTC,TRBV7-9,TRBJ2-1,TRBD2,few
CASSHDRGGNYGYTF,TGTGCCAGCAGCCACGACAGGGGCGGTAACTATGGCTACACCTTC,TRBV9,TRBJ1-2,TRBD1,-
CASSFGRGGGSTDTQYF,TGTGCCAGCAGCTTTGGCAGGGGCGGGGGTAGCACAGATACGCAGTATTTT,TRBV5-5,TRBJ2-3,-,few
CASLQGNQPQHF,TGTGCCAGTCTACAGGGGAATCAGCCCCAGCATTTT,TRBV28,TRBJ1-5,TRBD1,-
CASSPGSGNLYEQYF,TGTGCCAGCAGCCCCGGTTCCGGGAACCTCTACGAGCAGTACTTC,TRBV28,TRBJ2-7,-,-
CASSLEGYSNQPQHF,TGTGCCAGCAGCTTGGAGGGGTATAGCAATCAGCCCCAGCATTTT,TRBV5-8,TRBJ1-5,-,-
CASSLGPGRGYEQYF,TGTGCCAGCAGTTTGGGTCCGGGGAGGGGCTACGAGCAGTACTTC,TRBV27,TRBJ2-7,TRBD2,once
CASSPGHEQYF,TGTGCCAGCTCACCAGGCCACGAGCAGTACTTC,TRBV18,TRBJ2-7,-,once
CASSPGGDTQYF,TGTGCCAGCAGCCCAGGGGGTGATACGCAGTATTTT,TRBV6-6,TRBJ2-3,TRBD1,-
CASSLLSGTGNTEAFF,TGTGCCAGCAGCCTCCTATCCGGGACAGGGAACACTGAAGCTTTCTTT,TRBV7-6,TRBJ1-1,TRBD1,-
CATNTEAFF,TGTGCCACCAACACTGAAGCTTTCTTT,TRBV9,TRBJ1-1,-,-
CASSLLAVLSGANVLTF,TGTGCCAGTAGTCTGCTAGCGGTTCTCTCTGGGGCCAACGTCCTGACTTTC,TRBV19,TRBJ2-6,TRBD2,-
CASSQGAGGSYEQYF,TGTGCCAGCAGCCAGGGGGCGGGGGGTTCCTACGAGCAGTACTTC,TRBV7-6,TRBJ2-7,-,once
CASRGTGADTQYF,TGTGCCAGCAGGGGGACAGGGGCGGATACGCAGTATTTT,TRBV10-3,TRBJ2-3,TRBD1,once
CASSPSRGAGNIQYF,TGTGCCAGTAGTCCCTCCAGGGGAGCGGGAAACATTCAGTACTTC,TRBV19,TRBJ2-4,-,many
CASGGLAGETQYF,TGTGCCAGTGGGGGACTAGCGGGGGAGACCCAGTACTTC,TRBV2,TRBJ2-5,TRBD2,-
CASKRGAMNTEAFF,TGTGCCAGCAAGCGGGGGGCCATGAACACTGAAGCTTTCTTT,TRBV10-3,TRBJ1-1,-,-
CTSYRDPSYEQYF,TGCACCTCCTACAGGGACCCCTCGTACGAGCAGTACTTC,TRBV29-1,TRBJ2-7,-,-
CASSLGGAEQYF,TGTGCCAGCTCCCTCGGAGGGGCCGAGCAGTACTTC,TRBV18,TRBJ2-7,-,-
CASSFAGELFF,TGTGCCAGCAGCTTTGCGGGGGAGCTGTTTTTT,TRBV7-2,TRBJ2-2,-,-
CASSLSGGRGTNEQFF,TGTGCCAGCAGCTTATCTGGCGGGAGGGGCACCAATGAGCAGTTCTTC,TRBV7-7,TRBJ2-1,TRBD2,-
CASSLEGSSYEQYF,TGTGCCAGCAGCTTGGAAGGGTCCTCCTACGAGCAGTACTTC,TRBV13,TRBJ2-7,-,-
CASSLDRGPYEQYF,TGTGCCAGCAGCCTCGACAGGGGACCCTACGAGCAGTACTTC,TRBV7-2,TRBJ2-7,TRBD1,-
CASSNHTGGDEKLFF,TGTGCCAGCAGCAACCATACAGGGGGGGACGAAAAACTGTTTTTT,TRBV11-3,TRBJ1-4,TRBD1,-
CASSPTRDQPQHF,TGTGCCAGCAGCCCAACGAGGGATCAGCCCCAGCATTTT,TRBV7-3,TRBJ1-5,-,once
CASSESTGGNEQFF,TGTGCCAGCAGTGAATCAACAGGGGGCAATGAGCAGTTCTTC,TRBV25-1,TRBJ2-1,TRBD1,-
CASGLGAGDTQYF,TGTGCTAGTGGTTTGGGTGCGGGAGATACGCAGTATTTT,TRBV12-5,TRBJ2-3,-,-
CASSFAGRGADTQYF,TGTGCCAGCAGTTTCGCAGGTCGGGGGGCAGATACGCAGTATTTT,TRBV28,TRBJ2-3,TRBD2,-
CASSLVWGGETQYF,TGCGCCAGCAGCTTGGTCTGGGGTGGAGAGACCCAGTACTTC,TRBV5-1,TRBJ2-5,-,-
CASSYPGRRGNIQYF,TGTGCCAGCAGTTACCCGGGACGCCGGGGAAACATTCAGTACTTC,TRBV6-6,TRBJ2-4,-,-
CASRPPRNTEAFF,TGTGCCAGCAGACCCCCTAGGAACACTGAAGCTTTCTTT,TRBV6-6,TRBJ1-1,-,-
CASSLTSRNEQFF,TGTGCCAGCAGCTTAACTAGCAGGAATGAGCAGTTCTTC,TRBV7-8,TRBJ2-1,-,few
CASSPGTSNYGYTF,TGTGCCAGCAGCCCAGGGACCTCTAACTATGGCTACACCTTC,TRBV28,TRBJ1-2,-,-
CATRGTGDDSNQPQHF,TGTGCCACCCGCGGGACAGGGGATGATAGCAATCAGCCCCAGCATTTT,TRBV19,TRBJ1-5,TRBD1,-
CASSLGRETGGYTF,TGTGCCAGCAGTTTGGGGAGAGAGACGGGCGGATACACCTTC,TRBV28,TRBJ1-2,-,-
CASEFADSSHEQYF,TGTGCCAGCGAGTTTGCGGACTCATCCCACGAGCAGTACTTC,TRBV6-4,TRBJ2-7,-,-
CASSLGGSAKNIQYF,TGTGCCAGCAGCTTAGGGGGGTCCGCCAAAAACATTCAGTACTTC,TRBV11-2,TRBJ2-4,-,-
CASSPSREAGNGYTF,TGTGCCAGCTCACCATCGAGGGAGGCCGGGAATGGCTACACCTTC,TRBV18,TRBJ1-2,-,-
CASSYKTEAFF,TGTGCCAGCAGTTACAAGACTGAAGCTTTCTTT,TRBV6-6,TRBJ1-1,-,once
CASSHHPGEALQETQYF,TGTGCCAGTAGTCACCACCCGGGGGAGGCCCTCCAAGAGACCCAGTACTTC,TRBV19,TRBJ2-5,-,-
CASSQVTNTGELFF,TGTGCCAGCAGCCAAGTAACGAACACCGGGGAGCTGTTTTTT,TRBV14,TRBJ2-2,-,once